The 10 T cell receptor beta chains below were found in one sample sequenced in a study of Ad26.COV2.S vaccination and SARS-CoV-2 variants. The treatment here: around 19 received Ad26.COV2.S at low or high dose, single or two shots; several received placebo; per-sample allocation not given. Sampling took place 63 days after the first vaccine or placebo injection. Method: immunoSEQ multiplex PCR; TCRdb's copy keeps in-frame clones and lacks some. The sample lists about 350,000 clones, about 88% seen once, with less than 4% in the top ten. The specimen was peripheral blood, collected in a trial of Ad26.COV2.S vaccine versus placebo. The receptor set was obtained from a person aged 18-60 years who received the Ad26.COV2.S COVID-19 vaccine or a placebo.

This chain uses TRBV7-6 with TRBJ2-2; 7 nucleotides align to TRBD1. The V gene's germline CDR1 is SGHVS and CDR2 FNYEAQ. Unmatched junction bases numbered 16, after V lost 5 bases and J lost 7 bases. The CDR3 runs 17 residues. In DNA form, the CDR3 reads TGTGCCAGCAGCGTACTAACAGGGGCCGCTTTCCACGGGGAGCTGTTTTTT. This gives the protein CASSVLTGAAFHGELFF.

This clone was seen ten or more times. This chain links TRBV7-9 with TRBJ1-1, with D unclear. Germline CDR1 SEHNR, CDR2 FQNEAQ (reference sequence). The ends were cut back, 5 bases at V and 0 bases at J, with 13 bases in the middle. This CDR3 region has 15 residues. The CDR3 here is CASSTRAVMNTEAFF. The CDR3 region has the DNA TGTGCCAGCAGCACCAGAGCAGTTATGAACACTGAAGCTTTCTTT.

The chain combines TRBV18 with TRBJ1-4; tentatively, D is TRBD1 (5 bases). This CDR3 has 14 amino acids. CDR1 and CDR2 from the germline V gene are KGHSH and LQKENI. Between the trimmed V and J ends, which lost 3 bases and 8 bases, there was a span of 13 bases. CDR3 in amino acids: CASSPTDYREKLFF. The CDR3 coding sequence is TGTGCCAGCTCACCCACTGACTACAGGGAAAAACTGTTTTTT. Using reference TRBV18 and TRBJ1-4 for the parts outside the CDR3, the full variable domain is NAGVMQNPRHLVRRRGQEARLRCSPMKGHSHVYWYRQLPEEGLKFMVYLQKENIIDESGMPKERFSAEFPKEGPSILRIQQVVRGDSAAYFCASSPTDYREKLFFGSGTQLSVL.

CDR3 amino acids: CASSLRGASEQYF. Here the CDR3 DNA reads TGTGCCAGCAGCTTGAGGGGTGCGAGCGAGCAGTACTTC. The V call is TRBV11-3, the J call TRBJ2-7; the D call may be TRBD1 or TRBD2 (5 bases each). Germline CDR1 SGHNT, CDR2 YENEEA. The V gene lost 3 bases and the J gene lost 6 bases, with 12 bases spanning the gap. The CDR3 sequence is 13 residues long.

The rearrangement links TRBV2 to TRBJ2-1; 9 bases are a match to TRBD2. Losses at the gene ends were 2 bases for V and 7 bases for J; bases not matched to a gene: 12. CDR1 and CDR2 from the germline V gene are SNHLY and FYNNEI. This CDR3 is built from 17 residues. CDR3 residues: CASSERSRLAVPNEQFF. In nucleotides, the CDR3 is TGTGCCAGCAGTGAAAGAAGTCGACTAGCGGTCCCAAATGAGCAGTTCTTC.

This clone was counted a few times. V usage is TRBV20-1 and J usage is TRBJ1-5; maybe TRBD1 (5 bases). The V end was cut by 3 bases, the J end by 7 bases, with 13 bases between. This CDR3 has 13 residues. The germline V gene encodes CDR1 DFQATT and CDR2 SNEGSKA (reference sequence). The CDR3 coding sequence is TGCAGTGCTAGTCAGGGAGTCGACCAGCCCCAGCATTTT. Its translation is CSASQGVDQPQHF.

CDR3 sequence reads: CASSLGEMPTGNTIYF. The CDR3 coding sequence is TGCGCCAGCAGCTTGGGAGAGATGCCGACTGGAAACACCATATATTTT. The chain links TRBV5-1 to TRBJ1-3; no firm D call. Germline loops: CDR1 SGHRS, CDR2 YFSETQ. The CDR3 is 16 amino acids. Trimming cost V 0 bases and J 2 bases, with 12 bases left between them.

A few counts support this clone. The chain links TRBV7-8 to TRBJ1-5; 12 bases are shared with TRBD1. Germline trimming cut 5 bases from V and 7 bases from J; bases unmatched to any gene: 6. Germline V lookup: CDR1 SGHVS, CDR2 FQNEAQ. This CDR3 has 15 amino acids. In nucleotides, the CDR3 is TGTGCCAGCAGCGGGGGACAGGGGGCAGGACAGCCCCAGCATTTT. Translation: CASSGGQGAGQPQHF.

The chain couples TRBV18 to TRBJ1-3, with D unresolved. The germline V gene has CDR1 KGHSH and CDR2 LQKENI. Deletions cut 3 bases from V and 2 bases from J, with 11 bases between. The CDR3 spans 15 residues. The CDR3 here is CASSPLAGTGNTIYF. The DNA of the CDR3 is TGTGCCAGCTCACCCCTGGCAGGTACTGGAAACACCATATATTTT.

The CDR3 loop is CASSFGRVTYNEQFF. CDR3 bases: TGTGCCAGCAGCTTTGGGCGGGTGACCTACAATGAGCAGTTCTTC. This sequence joins TRBV5-6 and TRBJ2-1; possible D gene TRBD2, 5 bases. Trimming took off 2 bases at V and 2 bases at J, with 11 bases between the two ends. From germline, CDR1 is SGHDT and CDR2 YYEEEE. The length of the CDR3 is 15 residues.